These T cell receptor beta chains were read from a single sample in a study of blood T cell repertoires in COVID-19. Produced via immunoSEQ multiplex PCR; TCRdb's table is partial and in-frame only. The data contain roughly 76,000 clones, around 89% of them singletons. Sequencing was carried out using PBMCs or T cells enriched from blood (not recorded which). The receptor set was obtained from a woman aged 50 to 65 with acute COVID-19. CDR3s include the opening cysteine and the closing phenylalanine or tryptophan. D genes are given only for firm matches. The size entry is marked missing in some rows and otherwise reads once, few, many or a size class.

clone_size,v_call,j_call,d_call,cdr3_nt,cdr3_aa
.,TRBV18,TRBJ1-1,.,TGTGCCAGCTCACCAAGGGCGAGGGGGAACGCTGAAGCTTTCTTT,CASSPRARGNAEAFF
.,TRBV24-1,TRBJ1-2,.,TGTGCCACCAGTGACCCGAATACACAAAACTATGGCTACACCTTC,CATSDPNTQNYGYTF
.,TRBV29-1,TRBJ1-2,TRBD1,TGCAGCGTGCGACAGGGGAATTACTATGGCTACACCTTC,CSVRQGNYYGYTF
.,TRBV21-1,TRBJ1-2,.,TGTGCCAGCAGCACGGACAGGGAGGGCGGCTACACCTTC,CASSTDREGGYTF
.,TRBV16,TRBJ1-1,.,TGTGCCAGCAGCCACCCCAGCACTGAAGCTTTCTTT,CASSHPSTEAFF
.,TRBV11-2,TRBJ2-2,.,TGTGCCAGCAGCCTTAGCGGAATTAACACCGGGGAGCTGTTTTTT,CASSLSGINTGELFF
.,TRBV11-3,TRBJ2-1,TRBD2,TGTGCCAGCAGCTACTACGGACTAGCTGATGAGCAGTTCTTC,CASSYYGLADEQFF
.,TRBV14,TRBJ1-6,.,TGTGCCAGCAGCCAAGAATTGTGGGAGTTACCCCTCCACTTT,CASSQELWELPLHF
.,TRBV5-6,TRBJ2-7,TRBD1,TGTGCCAGCAGCTTGTCACGTCGCAGGGGGCCGAACTACGAGCAGTACTTC,CASSLSRRRGPNYEQYF
.,TRBV25-1,TRBJ1-6,.,TGTGCCAGCAGTCCCCCTGATAATTCACCCCTCCACTTT,CASSPPDNSPLHF
.,TRBV5-4,TRBJ2-5,.,TGTGCCAGCAGCTCGGCGACTTTTCGATCAGAGACCCAGTACTTC,CASSSATFRSETQYF
.,TRBV19,TRBJ1-1,TRBD1,TGTGCCAGTAGTCTCCATCCGACAGGGGGCGCGAACACTGAAGCTTTCTTT,CASSLHPTGGANTEAFF
.,TRBV19,TRBJ1-4,.,TGTGCCAGTAGTGACAGGTTCTCGGAGGAAAAACTGTTTTTT,CASSDRFSEEKLFF
.,TRBV7-2,TRBJ1-2,.,TGTGCCAGCAGCTTTGGGGAGGGCTATGGCTACACCTTC,CASSFGEGYGYTF
medium-sized,TRBV7-5,TRBJ2-1,.,TGTGTCAGAAGCTCTCAGCGGGCCGCCTACAATGAGCAGTTCTTC,CVRSSQRAAYNEQFF
.,TRBV18,TRBJ2-1,TRBD2,TGTGCCAGCTCACCACCTAGCGGGTACTCCTACAATGAGCAGTTCTTC,CASSPPSGYSYNEQFF
.,TRBV6-5,TRBJ1-2,TRBD1,TGTGCCAGCAGACCCGAGACAGGGTACTATGGCTACACCTTC,CASRPETGYYGYTF
once,TRBV23-1,TRBJ1-5,.,TGCGCCAGCAGTCCGCAGGGTAGCAATCAGCCCCAGCATTTT,CASSPQGSNQPQHF
.,TRBV10-1,TRBJ2-7,TRBD2,TGCGCCAGCAGCCTGAGTAGCGGGGTAACCTACGAGCAGTACTTC,CASSLSSGVTYEQYF
.,TRBV12-3/TRBV12-4,TRBJ1-1,.,TGTGCCAGCACTTCGGAGTACACTGAAGCTTTCTTT,CASTSEYTEAFF
.,TRBV19,TRBJ2-1,TRBD2,TGTGCCAGTAGTGCCGGGACTAGCTCCTACAATGAGCAGTTCTTC,CASSAGTSSYNEQFF
.,TRBV11-3,TRBJ2-3,TRBD1,TGTGCCAGCAGCTTAGGAGACCGCCGGGACAGGGGGCTAGCAGATACGCAGTATTTT,CASSLGDRRDRGLADTQYF
.,TRBV30,TRBJ2-1,.,TGTGCCTGGAGAGGGGAAGCCTACAATGAGCAGTTCTTC,CAWRGEAYNEQFF
.,TRBV5-5,TRBJ2-2,.,TGTGCCAGCAGCTTCAACGGTGACACCGGGGAGCTGTTTTTT,CASSFNGDTGELFF
.,TRBV11-3,TRBJ1-5,.,TGTGCCAGCAGCCAAAGGGGGGGCGATCAGCCCCAGCATTTT,CASSQRGGDQPQHF
.,TRBV27,TRBJ1-2,.,TGTGCCAGCAGGCGGGGGGCTAACTATGGCTACACCTTC,CASRRGANYGYTF
.,TRBV7-2,TRBJ2-3,.,TGTGCCAGCAGCTTAGTGGGCGGGACGTACTACACAGATACGCAGTATTTT,CASSLVGGTYYTDTQYF
.,TRBV5-4,TRBJ2-2,TRBD1,TGTGCCAGCAGCATCCCGGGACAGGGGGACACCGGGGAGCTGTTTTTT,CASSIPGQGDTGELFF
.,TRBV12-5,TRBJ1-6,.,TGTGCTAGTGGTTTGGTAGTCAGGGCAGCGTGGTTACCCCTCCACTTT,CASGLVVRAAWLPLHF
.,TRBV4-2,TRBJ2-7,TRBD2,TGTGCCAGCAGCCAAGATCAGGAGACTAGCGGGAGTAACGAGCAGTACTTC,CASSQDQETSGSNEQYF
once,TRBV29-1,TRBJ2-7,TRBD1,TGCAGCGCCAAGGGGACAGCTGATCAATACGAGCAGTACTTC,CSAKGTADQYEQYF
.,TRBV28,TRBJ2-6,.,TGTGCCAGCGTCCAGGGTGGGCCCTCTGGGGCCAACGTCCTGACTTTC,CASVQGGPSGANVLTF
.,TRBV4-1,TRBJ2-1,TRBD2,TGCGCCAGCAGCCAAAAGGGGACTAGCGGGAGGGGCGATGAGCAGTTCTTC,CASSQKGTSGRGDEQFF
.,TRBV30,TRBJ2-5,TRBD1,TGTGCCTGGAGCGGATCACGGACAGGGTTAGAGACCCAGTACTTC,CAWSGSRTGLETQYF
.,TRBV5-1,TRBJ2-7,TRBD2,TGCGCCAGCAGCCCCGAAGTTAGCGGGAGGGCTTTGGGGGAGCAGTACTTC,CASSPEVSGRALGEQYF
.,TRBV3-1/TRBV3-2,TRBJ2-1,TRBD2,TGTGCCAGCAGCCCTTTCTCTAGCGGGAGGGCCTTAAATGAGCAGTTCTTC,CASSPFSSGRALNEQFF
.,TRBV5-5,TRBJ2-2,TRBD1,TGTGCCAGCTCCTGGCAGGGGGCTTCACCCGGGGAGCTGTTTTTT,CASSWQGASPGELFF
once,TRBV6-5,TRBJ2-7,.,TGTGCCACCGTCGACGGGGGCTCCTACGAGCAGTACTTC,CATVDGGSYEQYF
.,TRBV6-1,TRBJ1-2,TRBD1,TGTGCCAGCAGTCAAGCGTTGGGACAGGGCAGAGATGGCTACACCTTC,CASSQALGQGRDGYTF
.,TRBV3-1/TRBV3-2,TRBJ2-7,.,TGTGCCAGCAGCCAAAAGATAGGGGCCACCTACGAGCAGTACTTC,CASSQKIGATYEQYF
.,TRBV2,TRBJ1-1,TRBD1,TGTGCCAGCAGTGTAGACAGGGTAGGGACTGAAGCTTTCTTT,CASSVDRVGTEAFF
.,TRBV19,TRBJ2-7,TRBD2,TGTGCCAGTAGTATAGTTGCGGGAGTGGGGCCCTACGAGCAGTACTTC,CASSIVAGVGPYEQYF
.,TRBV5-1,TRBJ2-7,TRBD1,TGCGCCAGCAGCTTGCGGGGAGACAGGGGCGAGCAGTACTTC,CASSLRGDRGEQYF
.,TRBV11-3,TRBJ2-3,.,TGTGCCAGCAGCACCCGACGCGGCCCACTCCCCGATACGCAGTATTTT,CASSTRRGPLPDTQYF
.,TRBV18,TRBJ1-3,TRBD1,TGTGCCAGCTCACAACTGGGACAGGGTACTGGAAACACCATATATTTT,CASSQLGQGTGNTIYF